This is a list of T cell receptor beta chains from one sample in a study of T-cell reconstitution after alpha-beta-depleted transplantation in children. TCRdb ran MiXCR on the PCR reads and lists one entry per CDR3 protein. The table has some 460,000 distinct CDR3 sequences, 15% to 20% seen once. Specimen: PBMCs, mostly from graft donor cells, collected 360 days after TCRalphabeta/CD19-depleted stem cell transplant. These receptors were taken from a boy younger than two who had a stem cell transplant for Wiskott-Aldrich syndrome, so the T cells may come from the graft donor. Both conserved end residues are part of each CDR3. A D gene is named only where the DNA matches it firmly. Clone sizes are given selectively: once, few, many, or a class where the clone is expanded.

v_call d_call clone_size cdr3_aa
TRBV27 . . CASSLPNPYCSGANVLTF
TRBV29-1 . . CSVEPGGRVNEQFF
TRBV5-1 . many CASSLERTVGSEQFF
TRBV5-1 TRBD1 many CASSSGQANTEAFF
TRBV5-1 . few CASNPIAVGMGNEQFF
TRBV12-3/TRBV12-4 . few CASTDVFYEQFF
TRBV5-6 TRBD2 . CASSFPRLAGGGTDTQYF
TRBV6-5 TRBD1 few CASSLDRATYNEQFF
TRBV27 . few CASSLGLRRPSYNEQFF
TRBV6-1 TRBD1 . CASFCRDRESGYTF
TRBV6-5 TRBD2 . CASSLTSGRMASGELFF
TRBV5-1 . . CASSLGVKETQYF
TRBV2 TRBD2 few CASNRLGLAGAIKGDTQYF
TRBV3-1 . . CASSQDPAGSEQFF
TRBV13 . . CASSLVTHNEQFF
TRBV29-1 . . CSISPSEETQYF
TRBV20-1 TRBD2 once CSATGLAGGPGGTQYF
TRBV3-1 . many CASSQVPNEQFF
TRBV5-1 . . CASSLEGQVNNEQFF
TRBV2 . . CASSETPGPALPLHF
TRBV28 . . CASSLWKWYNEQFF
TRBV29-1 . few CSVEEVWVRVPPHYGYTF
TRBV4-1 . few CASSQESLPSYNEQFF
TRBV12-3/TRBV12-4 . few CASSLAAGRIDTGELFF
TRBV7-2 . . CASSLIRTNEQFF
TRBV10-3 TRBD2 few CAISDSPGLTYEQYF
TRBV20-1 . few CSASARSSYEQYF
TRBV20-1 . few CSAPTVPLGDIQYF
TRBV29-1 . . CSVFRTHGEQFF
TRBV12-5 . many CASGTQGTDTQYF
TRBV7-2 . . CASRLSGRQETQYF
TRBV28 TRBD1 . CASSFRGNPRPSTDTQYF
TRBV9 TRBD2 few CASSVPGLVGNIQYF
TRBV5-1 . few CASSLDSAGSLEQYF
TRBV11-2 . . CASSLDSPFRQYTGELFF
TRBV7-9 TRBD2 many CASSLIAGGTDTQYF
TRBV5-6 . few CASSLFVGTEAFF
TRBV5-1 . . CASTPAPGANSPLHF
TRBV6-1 TRBD2 . CASSPTSGGSEQFF
TRBV6-1 . many CASSWRYEQYF
TRBV3-1 . few CASSHIYSWQQFF
TRBV27 . few CASRRHGKGLGGELFF
TRBV20-1 TRBD2 . CSAGTRGETQYF
TRBV12-3/TRBV12-4 . few CASNWGSGNTIYF
TRBV29-1 TRBD1 . CSVGMGQGATEAFF
TRBV20-1 . few CSARDQGQSYEQYF
TRBV11-3 . . CASSPGPHQETQYF
TRBV12-3/TRBV12-4 . . CASSLQAVVEQYF
TRBV18 . . CASSPPSYNEQFF
TRBV5-1 TRBD2 . CASSRKREGPGELFF
TRBV10-3 . . CAISESQGSGANVLTF
TRBV3-1 . many CASTWALGDEQFF
TRBV4-1 TRBD2 few CASSLLAGGPPSTDTQYF
TRBV10-3 TRBD1 . CAISASDRAYEQYF
TRBV10-3 . few CAISRDNNEQFF
TRBV6-2/TRBV6-3 . few CASSPLGYTQYF
TRBV5-1 TRBD2 few CASSLVEGGGVYNEQFF
TRBV2 . . CASNPRDIPNYEQYF
TRBV20-1 TRBD1 . CSARDWKRQGSGEKLFF
TRBV23-1 . few CASPTYERTEAFF